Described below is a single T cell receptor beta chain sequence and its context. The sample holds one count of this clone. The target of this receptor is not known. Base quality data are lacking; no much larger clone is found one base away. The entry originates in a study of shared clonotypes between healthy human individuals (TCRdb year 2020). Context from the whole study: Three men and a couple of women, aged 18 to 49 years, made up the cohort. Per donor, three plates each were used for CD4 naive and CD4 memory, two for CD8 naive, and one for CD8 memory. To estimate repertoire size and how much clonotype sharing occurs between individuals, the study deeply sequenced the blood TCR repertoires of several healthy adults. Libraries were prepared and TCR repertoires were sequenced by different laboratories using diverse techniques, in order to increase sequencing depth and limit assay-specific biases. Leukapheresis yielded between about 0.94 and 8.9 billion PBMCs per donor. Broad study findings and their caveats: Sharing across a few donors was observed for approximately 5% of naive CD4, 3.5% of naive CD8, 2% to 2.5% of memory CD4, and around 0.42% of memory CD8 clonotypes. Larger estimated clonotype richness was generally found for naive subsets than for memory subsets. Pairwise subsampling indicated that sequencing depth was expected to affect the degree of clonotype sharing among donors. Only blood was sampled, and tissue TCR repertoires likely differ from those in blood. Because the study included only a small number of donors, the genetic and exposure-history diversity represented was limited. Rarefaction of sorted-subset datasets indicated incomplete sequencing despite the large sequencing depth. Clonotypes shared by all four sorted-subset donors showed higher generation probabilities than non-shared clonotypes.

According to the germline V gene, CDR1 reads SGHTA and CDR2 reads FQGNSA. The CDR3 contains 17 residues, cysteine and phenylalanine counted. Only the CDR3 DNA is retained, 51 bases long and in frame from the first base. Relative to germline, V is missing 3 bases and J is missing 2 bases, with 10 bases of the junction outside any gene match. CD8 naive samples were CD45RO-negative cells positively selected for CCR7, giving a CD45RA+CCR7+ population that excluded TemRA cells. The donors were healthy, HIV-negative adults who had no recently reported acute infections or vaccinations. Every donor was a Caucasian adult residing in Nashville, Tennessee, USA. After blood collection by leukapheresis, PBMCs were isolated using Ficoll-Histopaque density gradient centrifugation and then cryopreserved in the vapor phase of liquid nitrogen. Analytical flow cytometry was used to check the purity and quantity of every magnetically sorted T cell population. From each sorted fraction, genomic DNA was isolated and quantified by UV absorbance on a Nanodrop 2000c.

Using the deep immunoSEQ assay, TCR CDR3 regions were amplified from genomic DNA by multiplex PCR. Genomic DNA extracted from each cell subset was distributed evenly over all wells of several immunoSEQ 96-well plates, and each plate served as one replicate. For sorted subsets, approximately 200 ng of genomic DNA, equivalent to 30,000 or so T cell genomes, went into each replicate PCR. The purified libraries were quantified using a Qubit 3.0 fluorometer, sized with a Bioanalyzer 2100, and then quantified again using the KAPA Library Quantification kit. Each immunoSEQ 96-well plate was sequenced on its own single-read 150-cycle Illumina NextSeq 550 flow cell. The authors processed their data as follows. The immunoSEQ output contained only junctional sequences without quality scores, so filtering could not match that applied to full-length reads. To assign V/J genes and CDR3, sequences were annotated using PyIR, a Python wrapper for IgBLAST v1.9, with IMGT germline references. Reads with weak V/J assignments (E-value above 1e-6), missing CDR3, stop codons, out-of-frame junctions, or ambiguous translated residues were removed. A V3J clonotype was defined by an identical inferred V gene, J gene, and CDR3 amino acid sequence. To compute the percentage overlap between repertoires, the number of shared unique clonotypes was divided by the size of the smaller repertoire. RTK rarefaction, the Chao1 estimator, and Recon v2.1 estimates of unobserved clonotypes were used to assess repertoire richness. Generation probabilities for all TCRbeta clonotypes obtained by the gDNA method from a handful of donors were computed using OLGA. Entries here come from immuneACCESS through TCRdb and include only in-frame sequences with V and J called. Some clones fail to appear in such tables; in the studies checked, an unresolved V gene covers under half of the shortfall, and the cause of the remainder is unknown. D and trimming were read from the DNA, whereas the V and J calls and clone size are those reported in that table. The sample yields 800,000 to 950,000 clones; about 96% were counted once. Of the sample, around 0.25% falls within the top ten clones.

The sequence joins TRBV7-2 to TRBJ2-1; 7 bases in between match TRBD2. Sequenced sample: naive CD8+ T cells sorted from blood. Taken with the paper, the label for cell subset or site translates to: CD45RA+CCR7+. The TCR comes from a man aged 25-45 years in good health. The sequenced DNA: TGTGCCAGCAGCTTCGAGAGCGGGATACGTCCCTACAATGAGCAGTTCTTC. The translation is CASSFESGIRPYNEQFF.